Here is one T cell receptor beta chain with its context. The data were obtained in a study of CXCR3-negative and CXCR3-positive naive CD8 T cells. Across the study: Each library gave roughly 1.6 +/- 0.3 million of approximately 130 million TRB reads.

Preparation of TRB cDNA libraries relied on 5' RACE carrying UMI labels. TCRdb reprocessed the 5' RACE reads and stores each CDR3 protein as one record, lacking DNA. This repertoire includes 100,000 to 150,000 distinct CDR3 sequences. The TCR comes from a human donor in good health. Some clones in this sample may be carry-over from other donors' samples. The sequenced sample was naive CXCR3- CD8+ T cells from blood. Subset defined: CD45RO-CCR7+CD27+CD95- naive CD8+ T cells lacking CXCR3 (TNR3-).

The CDR3 sequence: CASSLGSAEQYF. The rearrangement links TRBV7-9 to TRBJ2-7. The CDR3 is made up of 12 amino acids. Germline V gene sequence: CDR1 SEHNR, CDR2 FQNEAQ (reference sequence).